These 16 T cell receptor beta chains were sequenced from one sample in a study of regulatory T cells in long-lasting Graves disease. According to the study, TCR beta libraries were built with iRepertoire HTBI primers and CDR3-region Arm-PCR. TCRdb passed the multiplex PCR reads through MiXCR, listing each CDR3 protein once. The data contain almost 450,000 distinct CDR3 sequences, roughly 15% of them singletons. Stated time point: newly diagnosed GD, antithyroid drugs for less than 3 months. Isolated PBMC RNA provided the starting material for the TCR library. These data are also associated with another study on T cells in Graves' hyperthyroidism and ophthalmopathy.

Material: peripheral blood mononuclear cells (PBMCs), obtained at new diagnosis, from a patient treated with antithyroid drugs. The receptor source for this set is a woman aged 25 to 39 with Graves disease.

This clonotype has a count of ten or more. This sequence joins TRBV20-1 and TRBJ1-5, with D uncertain. In germline, CDR1 is DFQATT, CDR2 SNEGSKA (reference sequence). The germline V and J ends were trimmed by 0 bases and 5 bases, with 14 bases remaining between them. The CDR3 consists of 15 residues. CDR3 DNA: TGCAGTGCTAGAGATTCAGGTCGCCCGGATCAGCCCCAGCATTTT. Amino acid sequence: CSARDSGRPDQPQHF.

This clonotype occurred a few times. The V gene is TRBV19, the J gene TRBJ2-7, with D perhaps matching TRBD2 (6 bases). CDR1 and CDR2 (germline): LNHDA, SQIVND (reference sequence). The CDR3 totals 15 residues. The germline V and J ends were trimmed by 7 bases and 6 bases, with 22 bases remaining between them. CDR3 protein: CASTHRGRGELEQYF. CDR3 DNA sequence: TGTGCCAGTACCCACCGAGGGCGGGGCGAACTCGAGCAGTACTTC.

This clonotype occurred a few times. V gene TRBV7-2 combines with J gene TRBJ1-2; D is perhaps TRBD1 (5 bases). CDR3 size: 14 residues. Germline CDR1 reads SGHTA; CDR2 reads FQGNSA. V shed 8 bases and J shed 0 bases, with 13 bases lying between them. This CDR3 reads CASWGGIPNYGYTF. The CDR3 DNA is TGTGCCAGCTGGGGGGGGATTCCTAACTATGGCTACACCTTC.

A few counts support this clonotype. This chain links TRBV27 with TRBJ2-7, with D uncertain. The V and J ends lost 4 bases and 6 bases respectively, with 16 bases between them. Per germline, CDR1 MNHEY and CDR2 SMNVEV (reference sequence). The CDR3 loop spans 14 amino acids. The chain's CDR3 is CASSSALDRSEQYF. In DNA, the CDR3 is TGTGCCAGCAGTTCGGCTCTGGATCGGAGCGAGCAGTACTTC.

Ten or more counts support this clonotype. The V call is TRBV13, the J call TRBJ2-5; D not certain. The CDR3 totals 12 residues. Germline CDR1 is PRHDT and CDR2 is FYEKMQ (reference sequence). The germline V and J ends were trimmed by 3 bases and 3 bases, with 5 bases remaining between them. The DNA for the CDR3 is TGTGCCAGCAGCTTTCTGAAAGAGACCCAGTACTTC. It is translated as CASSFLKETQYF.

In its sample, this clonotype was seen a few times. CDR3 loop: CATPAELADTDTQYF. DNA of the CDR3: TGTGCCACCCCCGCTGAACTAGCCGACACAGATACGCAGTATTTT. This chain uses TRBV10-3 with TRBJ2-3; a weak D match, TRBD2 (6 bases). Trimming shortened V by 10 bases and J by 2 bases, and 19 bases separated the two germline ends. This CDR3 region has 15 residues. Per the germline V gene, CDR1 is ENHRY and CDR2 is SYGVKD.

With respect to this clonotype: One end of the junction varies from germline; a read error may be responsible. CDR3 region: CASSPPGQGNGKLFF. The CDR3 bases are TGTGCCAGCAGTCCCCCGGGACAGGGTAATGGAAAACTGTTTTTT. The chain links TRBV12-3 or TRBV12-4 to TRBJ1-4; TRBD1 matches 9 bases. The CDR3 runs to 15 residues.

This clonotype was counted many times. Here the CDR3 reads CSVVAGVNEQFF. The CDR3 bases are TGCAGCGTTGTCGCCGGGGTCAATGAGCAGTTCTTC. The chain is built from TRBV29-1 and TRBJ2-1; D possibly corresponds to TRBD2 (5 bases). The CDR3 has 12 residues. CDR1 is SQVTM and CDR2 is ANQGSEA in the germline V gene. V was shortened by 4 bases and J by 6 bases, with 10 bases between the two germline ends.

Note on this clonotype: One base separates it from a far larger clone, so it is likely a read error. The rearrangement joins TRBV27 to TRBJ2-3; 9 positions agree with TRBD2. Germline CDR1 MNHEY, CDR2 SMNVEV (reference sequence). V shed 5 bases and J 1 base; nucleotides not matched to a gene: 4. This CDR3 is 15 amino acids long. CDR3 in amino acids: CASSALAGGTDTQYF. The DNA of the CDR3 is TGTGCCAGCAGTGCACTAGCGGGCGGCACAGATACGCAGTATTTT.

There are a few counts of this clonotype. The V and J genes are TRBV7-2 and TRBJ2-1; D gene unclear. The CDR3 extends over 15 amino acids. V lost 2 bases and J lost 2, with 10 bases in between. Germline values: CDR1 SGHTA, CDR2 FQGNSA. CDR3 sequence (DNA): TGTGCCAGCAGCTTAAGAGACTTTACCTACAATGAGCAGTTCTTC. Protein product: CASSLRDFTYNEQFF.

This clonotype was counted at least ten times. V gene TRBV29-1 combines with J gene TRBJ2-7; 9 nucleotides match TRBD1. Germline CDR1 is SQVTM and CDR2 is ANQGSEA. V dropped 4 bases and J dropped 5; count of bases not matched to a gene: 6. The CDR3 contains 13 residues. CDR3 nucleotides: TGCAGCGTTGTAGGGGACAGGGCCCACGAGCAGTACTTC. Its protein product is CSVVGDRAHEQYF.

This clonotype was counted ten times or more. DNA for the CDR3: TGTGCCAGCAAAACTAACTGGGGCCTCGGCTACAATGAGCAGTTCTTC. Its protein is CASKTNWGLGYNEQFF. The rearrangement uses TRBV2 and TRBJ2-1, with D possibly TRBD1 on 5 matching bases. CDR3 length equals 16 residues. V lost 7 bases and J 3 bases, leaving 19 bases between the germline ends. Germline CDR1 and CDR2: SNHLY and FYNNEI.

This clonotype was observed many times. The chain has TRBV27 and TRBJ2-7; 9 bases fit TRBD1. CDR1 is MNHEY, CDR2 SMNVEV, per germline (reference sequence). V gave up 3 bases and J gave up 0 bases; unmatched junction bases: 6. This CDR3 region has 16 residues. Here the CDR3 reads CASSLTDRGSSYEQYF. The CDR3 DNA reads as TGTGCCAGCAGTTTGACGGACAGGGGCAGCTCCTACGAGCAGTACTTC.

As to this clonotype: A much larger clone differs from this one at a single base, so this may be a read error. Here the CDR3 reads CASSLAGAGHTIYF. The DNA for the CDR3 is TGCGCCAGCAGCTTGGCAGGGGCTGGACACACCATATATTTT. The V gene is TRBV5-1, the J gene TRBJ1-3; D is possibly TRBD1 (6 bases). The CDR3 runs to 14 residues. Looked up from germline, CDR1 is SGHRS and CDR2 is YFSETQ.

This clonotype was seen at least ten times. The rearrangement uses TRBV7-8 and TRBJ2-1; D is possibly TRBD1 or TRBD2 (5 bases each). Trimming removed 5 bases at V and 9 bases at J, with 23 bases between. Germline CDR1 reads SGHVS; CDR2 reads FQNEAQ. The CDR3 has 16 residues. CDR3 region: CASSDLVGGSWREQFF. The CDR3 region has the DNA TGTGCCAGCAGCGATCTTGTTGGGGGATCTTGGCGTGAGCAGTTCTTC.

This clonotype was counted many times. The V gene is TRBV15, the J gene TRBJ2-3; 13 bases line up with TRBD2. CDR1 is LNHNV and CDR2 is YYDKDF in the germline V gene (reference sequence). There are 17 residues in the CDR3. V dropped 2 bases and J dropped 4; count of bases not matched to a gene: 6. In DNA form, the CDR3 reads TGTGCCACCAGCAGACCAACTAGCGGGAGGGCCCCAGATACGCAGTATTTT. Its protein is CATSRPTSGRAPDTQYF.